This T cell receptor beta chain is drawn from a study of shared clonotypes between healthy human individuals. Trimming took 5 bases from V and 2 from J; bases not matched to a gene: 2. There are 15 residues in the CDR3. Per the germline V gene, CDR1 is GTSNPN and CDR2 is SVGIG (reference sequence). Profiled with immunoSEQ multiplex PCR; TCRdb holds only in-frame clones, not every one. The sample lists about 1.1 million clones, 77% occurring once. Sequenced material: memory CD4+ T cells from PBMCs. Subset here: CD45RA-negative fraction. The origin of this receptor is a man between 18 and 35 years old in good health. Some clones in this sample may be carry-over from other donors' samples. This chain connects TRBV30 to TRBJ2-1; 14 bases fit TRBD2. DNA of the CDR3: TGTGCCTGGGTGGGACTAGCGGGAGCCTACAATGAGCAGTTCTTC. Translation: CAWVGLAGAYNEQFF.